Sequencing of this TCR beta chain was carried out in a study of Graves' ophthalmopathy and Graves' hyperthyroidism. Researchers turned away patients with other autoimmune diseases, uncontrolled infections, pregnancy or lactation. As for this clonotype: The target antigen is unknown.

The J segment lost 8 bases and the V segment lost 5 bases, leaving 9 bases of the junction unmatched. Germline CDR1 reads SGDLS; CDR2 reads YYNGEE. The CDR3 length is 13 residues. Researchers took RNA transcripts and amplified TCR beta CDR3 regions from them. HTBI primers were employed in first-round RT-PCR, then a second-round multiplex PCR followed. TCRdb recomputed calls from the multiplex PCR reads with MiXCR, one row per CDR3 protein. The sample holds 600,000 to 950,000 distinct CDR3 sequences, 35% to 50% seen once. Study results and limitations: Both an approximately 69% sensitivity and an approximately 72% specificity characterized the model's predictions of ophthalmopathy progression.

V is TRBV9 and J is TRBJ1-2, with TRBD1 matching over 7 bases. The sequencing sample was made of peripheral blood. This receptor was taken from an adult man with Graves' ophthalmopathy. This CDR3 is CASSGRGLKGYTF. CDR3 nucleotides: TGTGCCAGCAGTGGAAGGGGGCTGAAGGGCTACACCTTC.